The rows below give T cell receptor beta chains drawn from one sample of a study of vaccination and CD4 T cells after COVID-19. These receptors lack a known antigen. MiXCR was run by TCRdb on the PCR reads, yielding one entry per CDR3 protein. The table lists some 7,800 distinct CDR3 sequences, 50% to 65% of them singletons. The specimen was CD4+ T cells from blood, cultured in vitro. Receptors were obtained from a human donor in good health. CDR3s include the opening cysteine and the closing phenylalanine or tryptophan. D genes are given only for firm matches. The size field is filled for only some rows; it gives once, few, many or a size class.

D	V	J	size	DNA	CDR3
TRBD1	TRBV29-1	TRBJ1-2	.	TGCAGCGCGGAACAGGGGGCAGACGGCTACACCTTC	CSAEQGADGYTF
TRBD1	TRBV7-6	TRBJ2-1	.	TGTGCCAGCAGCTTAGCGAGAACAGGGGAATCCTACAATGAGCAGTTCTTC	CASSLARTGESYNEQFF
.	TRBV7-2	TRBJ1-1	large	TGTGCCAGCAGCTTAGGAGTCCTTTGGAACACTGAAGCTTTCTTT	CASSLGVLWNTEAFF
.	TRBV19	TRBJ1-5	few	TGTGCCAGTAGTCAAGACAGCTACAATCAGCCCCAGCATTTT	CASSQDSYNQPQHF
.	TRBV7-2	TRBJ1-5	.	TGTGCCAGCAGCCGGACTGCGGGACTTCATCAGCCCCAGCATTTT	CASSRTAGLHQPQHF
.	TRBV9	TRBJ1-2	.	TGTGCCAGCAGCCCTCGGGGCGAAGTCCTCTATGGCTACACCTTC	CASSPRGEVLYGYTF
.	TRBV3-1	TRBJ2-2	.	TGTGCCAGCAGTCTAAGGGGGACCGGGGAGCTGTTTTTT	CASSLRGTGELFF
TRBD1	TRBV9	TRBJ1-1	.	TGTGCCAGCAGCGCGGACAGGATAGGGATTGGTGAAGCTTTCTTT	CASSADRIGIGEAFF
.	TRBV20-1	TRBJ1-5	few	TGCAGTGCTACCGAACAGGATGGATATCAGCCCCAGCATTTT	CSATEQDGYQPQHF
.	TRBV11-2	TRBJ2-5	.	TGTGCCAGCAGCTTATCTGGGCTGGAGACCCAGTACTTC	CASSLSGLETQYF
TRBD1	TRBV19	TRBJ2-7	.	TGTGCCAGTAGTCTCGGACAGGGGCTCTACGAGCAGTACTTC	CASSLGQGLYEQYF
.	TRBV27	TRBJ1-2	.	TGTGCCAGCAGTTTATCGGCAGGTACCTATGGCTACACCTTC	CASSLSAGTYGYTF
.	TRBV10-3	TRBJ2-2	.	TGTGCCATCAGTGGTTTTGGGGCGAACACCGGGGAGCTGTTTTTT	CAISGFGANTGELFF
TRBD1	TRBV27	TRBJ2-4	.	TGTGCCAGCAGTTTATTGGGACAGGGGCAGAACATTCAGTACTTC	CASSLLGQGQNIQYF